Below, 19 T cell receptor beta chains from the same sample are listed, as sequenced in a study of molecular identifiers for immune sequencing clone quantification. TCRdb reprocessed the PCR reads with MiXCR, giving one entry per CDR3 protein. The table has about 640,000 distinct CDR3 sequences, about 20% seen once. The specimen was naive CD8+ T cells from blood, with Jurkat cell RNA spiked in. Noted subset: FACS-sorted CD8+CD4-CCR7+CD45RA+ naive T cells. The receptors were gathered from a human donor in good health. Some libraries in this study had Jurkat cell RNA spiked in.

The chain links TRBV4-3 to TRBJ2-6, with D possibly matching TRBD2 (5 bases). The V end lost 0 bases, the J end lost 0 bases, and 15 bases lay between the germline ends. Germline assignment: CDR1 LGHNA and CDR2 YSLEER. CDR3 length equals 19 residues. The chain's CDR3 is CASSQDLREINSGANVLTF. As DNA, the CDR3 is TGCGCCAGCAGCCAAGATCTAAGGGAGATCAACTCTGGGGCCAACGTCCTGACTTTC.

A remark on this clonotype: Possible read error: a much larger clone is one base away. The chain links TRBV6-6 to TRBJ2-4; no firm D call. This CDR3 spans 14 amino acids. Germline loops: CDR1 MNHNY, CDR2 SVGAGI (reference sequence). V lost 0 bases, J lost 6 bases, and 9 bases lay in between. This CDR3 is CASSYSGFANIQYF. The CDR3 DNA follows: TGTGCCAGCAGTTACTCCGGATTCGCAAACATTCAGTACTTC.

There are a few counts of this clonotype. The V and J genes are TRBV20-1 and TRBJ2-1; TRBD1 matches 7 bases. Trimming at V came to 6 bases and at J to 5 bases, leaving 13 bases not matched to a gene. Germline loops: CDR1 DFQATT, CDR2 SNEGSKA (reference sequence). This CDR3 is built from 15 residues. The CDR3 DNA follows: TGCAGTGCCTTGGGACAGCAATTACCCAACAATGAGCAGTTCTTC. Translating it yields CSALGQQLPNNEQFF.

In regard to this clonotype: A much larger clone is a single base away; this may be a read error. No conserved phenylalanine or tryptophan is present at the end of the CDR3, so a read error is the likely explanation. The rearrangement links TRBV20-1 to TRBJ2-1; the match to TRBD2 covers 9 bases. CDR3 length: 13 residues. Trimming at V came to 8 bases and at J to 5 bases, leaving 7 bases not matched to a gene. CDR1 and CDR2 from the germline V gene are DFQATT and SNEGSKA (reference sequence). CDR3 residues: CSSRLAAHNEQFL. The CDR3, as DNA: TGCAGTTCCCGACTAGCGGCCCACAATGAGCAGTTCCTC.

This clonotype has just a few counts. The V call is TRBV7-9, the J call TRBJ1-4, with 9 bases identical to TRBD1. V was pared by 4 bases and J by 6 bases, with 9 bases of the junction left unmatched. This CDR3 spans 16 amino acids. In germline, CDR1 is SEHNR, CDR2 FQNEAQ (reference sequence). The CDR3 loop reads CASSSNHGDRDEKLFF. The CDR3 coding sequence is TGTGCCAGCAGCTCAAACCACGGGGACAGGGATGAAAAACTGTTTTTT.

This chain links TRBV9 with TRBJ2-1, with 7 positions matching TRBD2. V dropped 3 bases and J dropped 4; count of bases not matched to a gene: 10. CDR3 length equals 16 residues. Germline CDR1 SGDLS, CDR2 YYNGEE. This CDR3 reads CASSEDGGSGYNEQFF. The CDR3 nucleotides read TGTGCCAGCAGCGAAGATGGCGGGAGCGGGTACAATGAGCAGTTCTTC.

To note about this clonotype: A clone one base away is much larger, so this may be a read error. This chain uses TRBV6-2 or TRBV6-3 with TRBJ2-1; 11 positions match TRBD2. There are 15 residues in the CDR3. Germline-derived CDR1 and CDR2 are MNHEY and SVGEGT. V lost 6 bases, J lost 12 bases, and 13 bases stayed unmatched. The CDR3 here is CASSPGLAGGDRQFF. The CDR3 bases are TGTGCCAGCAGCCCCGGGCTAGCGGGAGGTGACAGGCAGTTCTTC.

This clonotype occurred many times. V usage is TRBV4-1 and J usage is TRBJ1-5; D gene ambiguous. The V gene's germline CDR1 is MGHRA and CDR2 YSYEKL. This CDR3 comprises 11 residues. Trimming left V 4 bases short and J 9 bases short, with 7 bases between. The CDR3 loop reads CASSPQRPQHF. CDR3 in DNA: TGCGCCAGCAGCCCGCAGCGGCCCCAGCATTTT.

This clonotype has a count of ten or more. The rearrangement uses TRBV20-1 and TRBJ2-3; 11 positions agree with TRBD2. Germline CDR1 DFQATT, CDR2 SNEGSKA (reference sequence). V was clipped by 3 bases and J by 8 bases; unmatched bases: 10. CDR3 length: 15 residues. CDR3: CSARFSSGRTGTQYF. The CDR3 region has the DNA TGCAGTGCTAGGTTCTCTAGCGGGAGGACCGGTACGCAGTATTTT.

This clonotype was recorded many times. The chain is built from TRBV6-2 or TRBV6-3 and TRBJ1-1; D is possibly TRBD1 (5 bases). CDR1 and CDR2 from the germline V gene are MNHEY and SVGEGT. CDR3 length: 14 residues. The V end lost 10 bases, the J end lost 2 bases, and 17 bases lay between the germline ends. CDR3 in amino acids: CATDVGGYNTEAFF. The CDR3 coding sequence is TGTGCCACCGACGTGGGGGGGTATAACACTGAAGCTTTCTTT.

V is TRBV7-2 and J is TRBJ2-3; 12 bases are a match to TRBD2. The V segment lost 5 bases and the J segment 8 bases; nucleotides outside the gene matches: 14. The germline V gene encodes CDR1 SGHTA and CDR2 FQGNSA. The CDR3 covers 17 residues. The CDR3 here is CASSLGLAGGFAATQYF. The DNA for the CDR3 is TGTGCCAGCAGCCTAGGGCTAGCGGGGGGGTTCGCAGCTACGCAGTATTTT.

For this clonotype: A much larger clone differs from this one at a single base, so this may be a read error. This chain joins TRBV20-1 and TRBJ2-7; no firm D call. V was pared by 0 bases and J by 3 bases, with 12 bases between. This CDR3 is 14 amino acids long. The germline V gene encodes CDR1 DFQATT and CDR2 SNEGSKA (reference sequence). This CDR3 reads CSARDPMGNYEQYF. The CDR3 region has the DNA TGCAGTGCTAGAGATCCCATGGGGAACTACGAGCAGTACTTC.

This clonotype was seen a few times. The CDR3 DNA follows: TGTGCCAGCAGTTTATTCTACCAGAGAAGGGAGACCCAGTACTTC. Translation gives CASSLFYQRRETQYF. The chain carries TRBV12-3 or TRBV12-4 and TRBJ2-5, with no clear D. This CDR3 has 15 residues. V lost 2 bases to trimming and J lost 5 bases, with 15 bases between them.

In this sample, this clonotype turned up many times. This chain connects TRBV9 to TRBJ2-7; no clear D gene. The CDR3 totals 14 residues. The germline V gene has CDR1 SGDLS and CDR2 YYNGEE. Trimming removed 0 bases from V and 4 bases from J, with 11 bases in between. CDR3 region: CASSVGAGEYEQYF. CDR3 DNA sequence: TGTGCCAGCAGCGTAGGGGCCGGAGAGTACGAGCAGTACTTC.

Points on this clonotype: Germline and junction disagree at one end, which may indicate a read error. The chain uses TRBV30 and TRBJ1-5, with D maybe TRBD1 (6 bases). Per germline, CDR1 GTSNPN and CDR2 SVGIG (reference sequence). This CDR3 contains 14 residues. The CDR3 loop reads CAWGVGADGQPQHF. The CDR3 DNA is TGTGCCTGGGGTGTGGGGGCGGATGGACAGCCCCAGCATTTT. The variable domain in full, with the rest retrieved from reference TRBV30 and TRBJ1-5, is SQTIHQWPATLVQPVGSPLSLECTVEGTSNPNLYWYRQAAGRGLQLLFYSVGIGQISSEVPQNLSASRPQDRQFILSSKKLLLSDSGFYLCAWGVGADGQPQHFGDGTRLSIL.

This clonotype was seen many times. CDR3: CASSLPGEQPQHF. The CDR3 region has the DNA TGTGCCAGCAGTTTACCAGGGGAACAGCCCCAGCATTTT. The chain joins TRBV12-3 or TRBV12-4 to TRBJ1-5, with D possibly matching TRBD1 (6 bases). The ends were cut back, 2 bases at V and 7 bases at J, with 9 bases in the middle. This CDR3 is built from 13 residues.

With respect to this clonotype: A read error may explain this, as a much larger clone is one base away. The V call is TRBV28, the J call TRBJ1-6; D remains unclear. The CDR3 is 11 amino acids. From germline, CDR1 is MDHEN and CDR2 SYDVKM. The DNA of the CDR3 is TGTGCCAGCAGCTCGTCCCATCCCCTCCGCTTT. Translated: CASSSSHPLRF. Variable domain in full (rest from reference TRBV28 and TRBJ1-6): DVKVTQSSRYLVKRTGEKVFLECVQDMDHENMFWYRQDPGLGLRLIYFSYDVKMKEKGDIPEGYSVSREKKERFSLILESASTNQTSMYLCASSSSHPLRFGNGTRLTVT.

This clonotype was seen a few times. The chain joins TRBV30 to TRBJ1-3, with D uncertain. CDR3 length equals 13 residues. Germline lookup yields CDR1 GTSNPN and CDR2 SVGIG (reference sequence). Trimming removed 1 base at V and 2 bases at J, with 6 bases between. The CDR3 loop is CAWSDGAGNTIYF. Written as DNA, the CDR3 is TGTGCCTGGAGTGACGGGGCTGGAAACACCATATATTTT.

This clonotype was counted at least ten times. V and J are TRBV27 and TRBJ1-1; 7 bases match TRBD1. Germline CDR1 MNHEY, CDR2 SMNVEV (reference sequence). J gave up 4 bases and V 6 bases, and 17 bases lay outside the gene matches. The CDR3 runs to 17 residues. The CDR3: CASSPTGQKGAGTEAFF. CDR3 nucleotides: TGTGCCAGCAGCCCAACGGGACAGAAAGGTGCCGGCACTGAAGCTTTCTTT.